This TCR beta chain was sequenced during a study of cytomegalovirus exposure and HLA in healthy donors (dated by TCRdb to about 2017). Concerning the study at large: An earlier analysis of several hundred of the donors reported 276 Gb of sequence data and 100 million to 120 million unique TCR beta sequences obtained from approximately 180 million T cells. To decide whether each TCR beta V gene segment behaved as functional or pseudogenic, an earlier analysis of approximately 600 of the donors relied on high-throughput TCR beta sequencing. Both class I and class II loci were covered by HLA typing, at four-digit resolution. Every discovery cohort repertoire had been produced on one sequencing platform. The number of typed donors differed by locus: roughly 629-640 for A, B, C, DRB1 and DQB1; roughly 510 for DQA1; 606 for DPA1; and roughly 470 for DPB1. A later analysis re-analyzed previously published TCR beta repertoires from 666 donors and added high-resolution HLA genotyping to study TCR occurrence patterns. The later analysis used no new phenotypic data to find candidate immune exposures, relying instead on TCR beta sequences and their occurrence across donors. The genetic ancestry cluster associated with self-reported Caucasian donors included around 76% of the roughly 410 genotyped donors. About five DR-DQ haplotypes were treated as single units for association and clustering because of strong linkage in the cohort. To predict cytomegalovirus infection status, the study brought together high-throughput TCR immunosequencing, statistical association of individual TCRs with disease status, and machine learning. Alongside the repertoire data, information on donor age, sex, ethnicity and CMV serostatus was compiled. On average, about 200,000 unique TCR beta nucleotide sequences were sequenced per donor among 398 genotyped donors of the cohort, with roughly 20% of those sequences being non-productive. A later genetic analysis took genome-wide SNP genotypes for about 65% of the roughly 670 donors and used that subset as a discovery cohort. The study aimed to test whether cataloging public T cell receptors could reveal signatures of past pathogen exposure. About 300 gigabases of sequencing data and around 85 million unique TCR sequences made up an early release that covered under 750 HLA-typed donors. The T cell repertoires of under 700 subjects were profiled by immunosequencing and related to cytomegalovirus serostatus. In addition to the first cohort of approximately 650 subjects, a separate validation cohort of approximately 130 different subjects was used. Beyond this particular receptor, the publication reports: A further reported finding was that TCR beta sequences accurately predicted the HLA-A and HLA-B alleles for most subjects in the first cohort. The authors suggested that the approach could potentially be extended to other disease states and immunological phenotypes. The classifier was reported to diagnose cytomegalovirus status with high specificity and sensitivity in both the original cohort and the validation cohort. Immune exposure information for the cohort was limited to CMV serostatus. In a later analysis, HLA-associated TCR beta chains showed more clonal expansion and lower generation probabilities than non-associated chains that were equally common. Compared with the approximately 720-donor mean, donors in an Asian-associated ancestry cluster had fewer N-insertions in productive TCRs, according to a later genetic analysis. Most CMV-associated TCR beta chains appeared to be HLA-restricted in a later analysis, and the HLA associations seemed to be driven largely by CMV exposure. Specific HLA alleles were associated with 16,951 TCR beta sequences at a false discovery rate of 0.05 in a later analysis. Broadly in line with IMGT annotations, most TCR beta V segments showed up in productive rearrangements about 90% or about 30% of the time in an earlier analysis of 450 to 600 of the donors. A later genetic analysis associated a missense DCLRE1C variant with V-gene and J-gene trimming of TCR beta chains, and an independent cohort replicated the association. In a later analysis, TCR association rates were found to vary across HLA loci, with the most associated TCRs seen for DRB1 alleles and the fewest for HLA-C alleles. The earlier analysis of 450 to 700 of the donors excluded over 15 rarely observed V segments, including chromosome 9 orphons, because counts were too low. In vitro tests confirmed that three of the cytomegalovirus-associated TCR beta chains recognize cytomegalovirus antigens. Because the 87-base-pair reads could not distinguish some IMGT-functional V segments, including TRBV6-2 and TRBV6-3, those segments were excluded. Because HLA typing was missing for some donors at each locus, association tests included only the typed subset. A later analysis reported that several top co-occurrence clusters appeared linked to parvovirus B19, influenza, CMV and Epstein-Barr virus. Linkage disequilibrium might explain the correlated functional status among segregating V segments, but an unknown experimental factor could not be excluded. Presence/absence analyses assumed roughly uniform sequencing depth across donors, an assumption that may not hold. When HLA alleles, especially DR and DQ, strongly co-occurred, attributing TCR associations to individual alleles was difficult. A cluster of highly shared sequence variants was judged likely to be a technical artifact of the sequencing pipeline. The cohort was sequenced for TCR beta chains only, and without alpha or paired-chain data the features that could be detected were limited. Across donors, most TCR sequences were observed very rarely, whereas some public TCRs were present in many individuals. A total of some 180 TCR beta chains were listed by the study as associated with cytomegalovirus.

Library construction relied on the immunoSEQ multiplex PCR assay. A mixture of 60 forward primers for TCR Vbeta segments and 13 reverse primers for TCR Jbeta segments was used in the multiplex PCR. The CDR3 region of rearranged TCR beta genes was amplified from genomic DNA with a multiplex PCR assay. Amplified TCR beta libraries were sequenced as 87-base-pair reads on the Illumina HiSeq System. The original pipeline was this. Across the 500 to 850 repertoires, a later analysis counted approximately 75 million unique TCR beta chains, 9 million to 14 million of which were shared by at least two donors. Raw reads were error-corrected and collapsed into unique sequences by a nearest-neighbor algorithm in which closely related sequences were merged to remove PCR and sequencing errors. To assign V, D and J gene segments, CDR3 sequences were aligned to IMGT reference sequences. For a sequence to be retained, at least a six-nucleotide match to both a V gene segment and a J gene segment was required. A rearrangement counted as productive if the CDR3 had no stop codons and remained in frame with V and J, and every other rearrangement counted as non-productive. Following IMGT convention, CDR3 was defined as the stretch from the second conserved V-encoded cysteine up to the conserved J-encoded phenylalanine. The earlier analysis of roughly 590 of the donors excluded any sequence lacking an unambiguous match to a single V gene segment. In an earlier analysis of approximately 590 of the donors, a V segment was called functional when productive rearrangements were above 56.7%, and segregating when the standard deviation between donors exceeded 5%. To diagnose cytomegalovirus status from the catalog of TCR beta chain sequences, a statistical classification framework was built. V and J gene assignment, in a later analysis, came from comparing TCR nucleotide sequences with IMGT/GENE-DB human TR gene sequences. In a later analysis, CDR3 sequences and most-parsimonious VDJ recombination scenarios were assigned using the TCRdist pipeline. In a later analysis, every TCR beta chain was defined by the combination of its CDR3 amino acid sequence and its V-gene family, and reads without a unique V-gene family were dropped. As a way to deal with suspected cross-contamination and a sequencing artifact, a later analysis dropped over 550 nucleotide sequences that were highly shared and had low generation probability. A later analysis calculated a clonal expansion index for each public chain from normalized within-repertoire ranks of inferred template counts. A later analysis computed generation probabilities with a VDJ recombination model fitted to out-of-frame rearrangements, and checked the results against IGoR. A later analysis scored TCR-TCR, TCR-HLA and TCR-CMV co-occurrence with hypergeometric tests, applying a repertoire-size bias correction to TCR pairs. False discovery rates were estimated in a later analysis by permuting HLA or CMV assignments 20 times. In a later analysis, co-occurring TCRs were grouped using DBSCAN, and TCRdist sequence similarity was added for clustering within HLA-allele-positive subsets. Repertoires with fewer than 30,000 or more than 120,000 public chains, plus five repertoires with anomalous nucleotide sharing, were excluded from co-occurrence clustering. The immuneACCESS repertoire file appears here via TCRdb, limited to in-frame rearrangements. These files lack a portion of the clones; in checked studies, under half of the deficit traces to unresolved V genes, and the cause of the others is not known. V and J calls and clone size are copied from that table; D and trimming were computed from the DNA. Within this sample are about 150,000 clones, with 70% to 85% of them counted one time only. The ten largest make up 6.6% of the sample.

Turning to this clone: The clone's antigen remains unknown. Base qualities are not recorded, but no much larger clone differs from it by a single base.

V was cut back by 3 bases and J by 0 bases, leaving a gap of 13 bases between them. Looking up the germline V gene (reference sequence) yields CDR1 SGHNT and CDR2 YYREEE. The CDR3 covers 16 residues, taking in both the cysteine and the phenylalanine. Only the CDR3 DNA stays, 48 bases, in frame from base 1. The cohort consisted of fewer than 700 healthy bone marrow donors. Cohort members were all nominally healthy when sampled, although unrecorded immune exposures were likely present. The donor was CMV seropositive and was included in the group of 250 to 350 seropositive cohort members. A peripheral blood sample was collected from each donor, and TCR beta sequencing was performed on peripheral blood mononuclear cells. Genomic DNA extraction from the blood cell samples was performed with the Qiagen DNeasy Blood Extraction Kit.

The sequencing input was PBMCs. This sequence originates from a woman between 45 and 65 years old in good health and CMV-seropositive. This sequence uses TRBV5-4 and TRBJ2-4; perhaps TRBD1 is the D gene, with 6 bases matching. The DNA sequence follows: TGTGCCAGCAGCTCCGGACAGCCCCTAGCCAAAAACATTCAGTACTTC. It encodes CASSSGQPLAKNIQYF.